This record concerns one TCR beta chain sequence. This sample stems from a study of CD8 T cells in Susac syndrome. With random hexamers, roughly 0.45 to 1 ug RNA was reverse transcribed. TCR beta CDR3 was amplified by immunoSEQ multiplex PCR. This amplification extended across 54 Vbeta and 13 Jbeta segments. One entry per CDR3 protein results from TCRdb running MiXCR on the immunoSEQ multiplex PCR reads. The table lists more than 85,000 distinct CDR3 sequences, roughly 95% of them singletons. Trimming took 7 bases from V and 4 from J, leaving 19 bases between them. This CDR3 has 16 amino acids. Germline V gene lookup returns CDR1 MNHEY and CDR2 SMNVEV (reference sequence). The authors sequenced TCR beta from blood CD8+ and CD4+ T cells. Healthy donors constituted the control group, matched for age and sex. While CD8+ and CD4+ T cells were isolated negatively, TEMRA cells were enriched by FACS.

The sequence came from a human donor in good health. The sequenced sample consisted of CD4+ T cells from PBMCs. The chain joins TRBV27 to TRBJ2-2; perhaps TRBD1 as D (6 bases). CDR3: CASTLTGVSSTGELFF. CDR3 sequence (DNA): TGTGCCAGCACCTTGACAGGAGTTAGTAGCACCGGGGAGCTGTTTTTT.